These T cell receptor beta chains were read from a single sample in a study of molecular identifiers for immune sequencing clone quantification. TCRdb reprocessed the PCR reads with MiXCR, giving one entry per CDR3 protein. The data contain 40,000 to 65,000 distinct CDR3 sequences, about a third of them singletons. Sequencing was carried out using naive CD8+ T cells from blood, with Jurkat cell RNA spiked in. The receptors here all came from a human donor in good health. Some libraries in this study had Jurkat cell RNA spiked in. Each CDR3 is given with its conserved first and last residue. D genes are given only for firm matches. For some rows the clone size is stated as once, few or many, or as a class when expanded; others skip it.

abundance | j_gene | len | v_gene | d_gene | CDR3nt | CDR3aa
. | TRBJ2-7 | 15 | TRBV6-2/TRBV6-3 | TRBD2 | TGTGCCAGCAGTTCCCTACTAGCGGGAGTCTACGAGCAGTACTTC | CASSSLLAGVYEQYF
once | TRBJ1-5 | 14 | TRBV7-9 | . | TGTGCCAGCAGTCAACAGGAAGGGAATCAGCCCCAGCATTTT | CASSQQEGNQPQHF
few | TRBJ2-3 | 15 | TRBV20-1 | . | TGCAGTGCTAGAGAAAGGCGGGGTAGCACAGATACGCAGTATTTT | CSARERRGSTDTQYF
. | TRBJ2-5 | 15 | TRBV7-6 | TRBD1 | TGTGCCAGCAGCGCCTGGACAGGAGCAAAAGAGACCCAGTACTTC | CASSAWTGAKETQYF
. | TRBJ1-1 | 17 | TRBV28 | . | TGTGCCAGCAGTTTATTTCGCCTTCAGGGGATGAACACTGAAGCTTTCTTT | CASSLFRLQGMNTEAFF
many | TRBJ1-5 | 15 | TRBV28 | . | TGTGCCAGCAGTTTTCTTAAACAGAGGGGACAGCCCCAGCATTTT | CASSFLKQRGQPQHF
many | TRBJ2-3 | 15 | TRBV28 | TRBD2 | TGTGCCAGCAGTTTTATAGTAGCGGGAGAGGATACGCAGTATTTT | CASSFIVAGEDTQYF
. | TRBJ1-1 | 14 | TRBV5-1 | . | TGCGCCAGCAGCACAGACACTATGACCACTGAAGCTTTCTTT | CASSTDTMTTEAFF
. | TRBJ1-1 | 13 | TRBV11-2 | . | TGTGCCAGCAGCTTCGGGGTCTCTATTGAAGCTTTCTTT | CASSFGVSIEAFF
. | TRBJ1-1 | 13 | TRBV3-1 | . | TGTGCCAGCAGCGGTTGGGAGAACACTGAAGCTTTCTTT | CASSGWENTEAFF
few | TRBJ2-7 | 14 | TRBV7-8 | . | TGTGCCAGCAGCCCAAAGGGTCCAGGGTTCTCTGGTGGGTTC | CASSPKGPGFSGGF
many | TRBJ2-7 | 14 | TRBV6-6 | . | TGTGCCAGCAGTTACGCAGGGGTAATCGACGAGCAGTACTTC | CASSYAGVIDEQYF
. | TRBJ1-2 | 16 | TRBV4-2 | . | TGTGCCAGCAGCCAAGATCCCGCGGCAGCCTACTATGGCTACACCTTC | CASSQDPAAAYYGYTF
. | TRBJ2-7 | 16 | TRBV12-3/TRBV12-4 | TRBD2 | TGTGCCAGCAAGGGGACTAGCGGGAGTCCAGCCTACGAGCAGTACTTC | CASKGTSGSPAYEQYF
. | TRBJ2-7 | 14 | TRBV19 | . | TGTGCCAGTAGTACCCGGGACGGACGGTACGAGCAGTACTTC | CASSTRDGRYEQYF
. | TRBJ2-7 | 15 | TRBV3-1 | . | TGTGCCAGCAGCCAAGGAAGGAGTCAGAGTTACGAGCAGTACTTC | CASSQGRSQSYEQYF
. | TRBJ2-3 | 13 | TRBV6-1 | . | TGTGCCAGCAGTGAACACAACACAGATACGCAGTATTTT | CASSEHNTDTQYF
. | TRBJ2-5 | 16 | TRBV9 | . | TGTGCCAGCAGCGTAGGGCCCGGCGGGGTCCATGAGACCCAGTACTTC | CASSVGPGGVHETQYF
few | TRBJ2-3 | 15 | TRBV19 | TRBD2 | TGTGCCAGTAGCAACATAGCGGGAGCCACAGATACGCAGTATTTT | CASSNIAGATDTQYF
many | TRBJ2-3 | 14 | TRBV10-3 | TRBD1 | TGTGCCATCACCGGGACAGGGGGCCCAGATACGCAGTATTTT | CAITGTGGPDTQYF
many | TRBJ2-3 | 14 | TRBV29-1 | TRBD1 | TGCAGCGTCATACAAGACAGGGGTCGAGATACGCAGTATTTT | CSVIQDRGRDTQYF
. | TRBJ2-1 | 14 | TRBV6-1 | . | TGTGCCAGCAGTGAAGTAAGACTTTACAGTGAGCAGTTCTTC | CASSEVRLYSEQFF
. | TRBJ2-2 | 13 | TRBV20-1 | . | TGCAGTGCTAGGGACAGCGAAACCGGGGAGCTGATTTTT | CSARDSETGELIF
many | TRBJ1-5 | 13 | TRBV12-3/TRBV12-4 | . | TGTGCCAGCAGCGAAATGGGGGGGGAGCCCCAGCATTTT | CASSEMGGEPQHF
. | TRBJ2-3 | 15 | TRBV6-6 | TRBD1 | TGTGCCAGCAGTTACGGTGTCAGGGGGACAGCTACGCAGTATTTT | CASSYGVRGTATQYF
few | TRBJ2-3 | 18 | TRBV7-2 | . | TGTGCCAGCAGCCACTTAGGGGGGGAGGGGGCTAGCACAGATACGCAGTATTTT | CASSHLGGEGASTDTQYF
few | TRBJ2-7 | 12 | TRBV28 | . | TGTACCAGCAGTTTTGGTACCTACGAGCAGTACTTC | CTSSFGTYEQYF
. | TRBJ2-1 | 16 | TRBV28 | . | TGTGCCAGCAGTCCCATCCGAGGTCAGCGGAACAATGAGCAGTTCTTC | CASSPIRGQRNNEQFF
once | TRBJ2-3 | 20 | TRBV18 | TRBD2 | TGTGCCAGCTCCCGCCAGGACAGTCTAGCGGGAGAGCCTGTCACAGATACGCAGTATTTT | CASSRQDSLAGEPVTDTQYF
few | TRBJ2-5 | 14 | TRBV5-4 | . | TGTGCCAGCAGCTTGGTAGCAGGACATGAGACCCAGTACTTC | CASSLVAGHETQYF
many | TRBJ2-4 | 14 | TRBV12-3/TRBV12-4 | . | TGTGCCAGCTCTCCTTTAGGGGCCAAAAACATTCAGTACTTC | CASSPLGAKNIQYF
. | TRBJ2-6 | 22 | TRBV7-9 | . | TGTGCCAGCGAAACTACCGGGACAAGGGCCATTAAGCTTTACCCTGGGGCCAACGTCCTGACTTTC | CASETTGTRAIKLYPGANVLTF
. | TRBJ2-2 | 15 | TRBV4-3 | . | TGCGCCAGCAGCTTCGGCCTAGCGATTGGCGGGGAGCCGTTTTTT | CASSFGLAIGGEPFF
. | TRBJ2-3 | 14 | TRBV29-1 | . | TGCAGCGTTAGGACCGGGACCTACACAGATACGCAGTATTTT | CSVRTGTYTDTQYF
. | TRBJ2-7 | 13 | TRBV28 | . | TGTGCCAGCAGCCATGGACACCACTACGAGCAGTACTTC | CASSHGHHYEQYF
few | TRBJ2-7 | 14 | TRBV4-2 | TRBD2 | TGTGCCAGCAGCCAAGTTGGGACTAGCGACGAGCAGTACTTC | CASSQVGTSDEQYF
. | TRBJ1-5 | 12 | TRBV19 | . | TGTGCCTGTAGCAATAGCAATCAGCCCCAGCATTTT | CACSNSNQPQHF
. | TRBJ2-7 | 14 | TRBV20-1 | TRBD1 | TGCAGTGCTAGAGGCAGACAGGGTCCCCACGAGCAGTACTTC | CSARGRQGPHEQYF
many | TRBJ2-1 | 16 | TRBV28 | TRBD2 | TGTGCCAGCATTCACATGGGGACTAGCGGGAGGGCCGGGCAGTTCTTC | CASIHMGTSGRAGQFF
. | TRBJ2-7 | 14 | TRBV4-1 | . | TGCGCCAGCAGCCACGATATGGGGGGCTACGAGCAGTACTTC | CASSHDMGGYEQYF
. | TRBJ2-3 | 14 | TRBV19 | . | TGTGCCAGTAGTATTGGCTTGGGGACAGATACGCAGTATTTT | CASSIGLGTDTQYF
. | TRBJ2-2 | 15 | TRBV15 | . | TGTGCCACCAGCAGAGCGGGGGGCGGCACCGGGGAGCTGTTTTTT | CATSRAGGGTGELFF
few | TRBJ2-3 | 16 | TRBV27 | . | TGTGCCAGCAGTTTAGGGAGTAGCTTAGGCACAGATACGCAGTATTTT | CASSLGSSLGTDTQYF